Listed below are T cell receptor beta chains from one sample, sequenced in a study of T-cell memory formation after mild COVID-19. A single record per CDR3 protein comes from TCRdb applying MiXCR to the 5' RACE reads. The repertoire consists of approximately 400,000 distinct CDR3 sequences, with 15% to 20% occurring once and the leading ten covering around a fifth. What was sequenced was PBMCs or a T cell subset sorted from them (not recorded which). The receptors were gathered from a young man who had mild COVID-19 (a few samples of this study predate the infection). Cell type and time point are not known. The CDR3 runs from the conserved cysteine through the conserved F or W. Each record gives: CDR3 protein, CDR3 DNA, J gene, D gene, V gene, clone size. The D gene is left open where the match is weak. The size field is filled for only some rows; it gives once, few, many or a size class.

CDR3aa: CASSLAAVLNTGELFF
CDR3nt: TGTGCCAGCAGCTTAGCGGCAGTCCTAAACACCGGGGAGCTGTTTTTT
j_gene: TRBJ2-2
d_gene: -
v_gene: TRBV7-2
abundance: -

CDR3aa: CASSPGLLNTEAFF
CDR3nt: TGTGCCAGCAGCCCAGGACTGCTGAACACTGAAGCTTTCTTT
j_gene: TRBJ1-1
d_gene: -
v_gene: TRBV27
abundance: -

CDR3aa: CASSLVLAGYTGELFF
CDR3nt: TGCGCCAGCAGCTTGGTTCTAGCGGGGTACACCGGGGAGCTGTTTTTT
j_gene: TRBJ2-2
d_gene: TRBD2
v_gene: TRBV5-1
abundance: few

CDR3aa: CASSLDRNGYTF
CDR3nt: TGCGCCAGCAGCCTCGACAGGAATGGCTACACCTTC
j_gene: TRBJ1-2
d_gene: -
v_gene: TRBV5-1
abundance: -

CDR3aa: CASSPSTKETQYF
CDR3nt: TGTGCCAGCAGCCCCAGCACCAAAGAGACCCAGTACTTC
j_gene: TRBJ2-5
d_gene: -
v_gene: TRBV7-2
abundance: few

CDR3aa: CASSLRTGKETQYF
CDR3nt: TGCGCCAGCAGCTTGAGGACGGGAAAAGAGACCCAGTACTTC
j_gene: TRBJ2-5
d_gene: -
v_gene: TRBV5-1
abundance: -

CDR3aa: CSARDWTSGGTTNTGELFF
CDR3nt: TGCAGTGCTAGAGATTGGACTAGCGGGGGGACAACGAACACCGGGGAGCTGTTTTTT
j_gene: TRBJ2-2
d_gene: TRBD2
v_gene: TRBV20-1
abundance: -

CDR3aa: CASSPLLAGSTDTQYF
CDR3nt: TGTGCCAGCAGCCCCCTACTAGCGGGGAGCACAGATACGCAGTATTTT
j_gene: TRBJ2-3
d_gene: TRBD2
v_gene: TRBV7-2
abundance: few

CDR3aa: CSARSLARRAYSVTDTQYF
CDR3nt: TGCAGTGCTAGAAGCCTAGCTCGTAGGGCGTATTCGGTGACAGATACGCAGTATTTT
j_gene: TRBJ2-3
d_gene: -
v_gene: TRBV20-1
abundance: -

CDR3aa: CASSLTGRGSTDTQYF
CDR3nt: TGTGCCAGCAGCTTAACGGGCCGGGGGAGCACAGATACGCAGTATTTT
j_gene: TRBJ2-3
d_gene: -
v_gene: TRBV7-9
abundance: few

CDR3aa: CASSLSGAKGLYGYTF
CDR3nt: TGTGCCAGCAGCTTATCGGGGGCGAAGGGTCTCTATGGCTACACCTTC
j_gene: TRBJ1-2
d_gene: -
v_gene: TRBV7-8
abundance: -

CDR3aa: CASSSGIYNSPLHF
CDR3nt: TGCGCCAGCAGCTCGGGGATCTATAATTCACCCCTCCACTTT
j_gene: TRBJ1-6
d_gene: -
v_gene: TRBV4-1
abundance: -

CDR3aa: CASKTPGSYNEQFF
CDR3nt: TGTGCCAGCAAGACCCCCGGCTCCTACAATGAGCAGTTCTTC
j_gene: TRBJ2-1
d_gene: -
v_gene: TRBV7-2
abundance: -

CDR3aa: CASSSRAGIETQYF
CDR3nt: TGTGCCAGCAGCTCGCGAGCGGGGATAGAGACCCAGTACTTC
j_gene: TRBJ2-5
d_gene: TRBD2
v_gene: TRBV7-9
abundance: -

CDR3aa: CASSPDRDPSEKLFF
CDR3nt: TGTGCCAGCAGTCCCGACAGGGATCCTTCTGAAAAACTGTTTTTT
j_gene: TRBJ1-4
d_gene: TRBD1
v_gene: TRBV27
abundance: -

CDR3aa: CASSLAPDREGTEAFF
CDR3nt: TGTGCCAGCAGCTTAGCACCGGACAGGGAGGGGACTGAAGCTTTCTTT
j_gene: TRBJ1-1
d_gene: TRBD1
v_gene: TRBV7-8
abundance: -

CDR3aa: CASSPSGTSGANEQFF
CDR3nt: TGTGCCAGCAGCCCCTCAGGGACTAGCGGGGCCAATGAGCAGTTCTTC
j_gene: TRBJ2-1
d_gene: TRBD2
v_gene: TRBV7-2
abundance: few

CDR3aa: CARRGAKYTEAFF
CDR3nt: TGTGCCCGGAGGGGGGCGAAGTACACTGAAGCTTTCTTT
j_gene: TRBJ1-1
d_gene: -
v_gene: TRBV6-5
abundance: -

CDR3aa: CSASMYQETQYF
CDR3nt: TGCAGCGCCTCTATGTATCAAGAGACCCAGTACTTC
j_gene: TRBJ2-5
d_gene: -
v_gene: TRBV29-1
abundance: -

CDR3aa: CATATGGVSGELFF
CDR3nt: TGCGCCACCGCGACAGGAGGGGTGAGCGGGGAGCTGTTTTTT
j_gene: TRBJ2-2
d_gene: -
v_gene: TRBV5-1
abundance: -

CDR3aa: CASSLTVGGNTIYF
CDR3nt: TGCGCCAGCAGCTTGACGGTCGGCGGAAACACCATATATTTT
j_gene: TRBJ1-3
d_gene: -
v_gene: TRBV5-1
abundance: few

CDR3aa: CASSPRITYEQYF
CDR3nt: TGCGCCAGCAGCCCACGGATCACCTACGAGCAGTACTTC
j_gene: TRBJ2-7
d_gene: -
v_gene: TRBV4-1
abundance: few

CDR3aa: CASSLTADTDTQYF
CDR3nt: TGTGCCAGCAGCTTAACCGCAGACACAGATACGCAGTATTTT
j_gene: TRBJ2-3
d_gene: -
v_gene: TRBV7-2
abundance: few

CDR3aa: CASSQDRPRATYEQYF
CDR3nt: TGCGCCAGCAGCCAAGATCGGCCGAGAGCTACCTACGAGCAGTACTTC
j_gene: TRBJ2-7
d_gene: -
v_gene: TRBV4-3
abundance: few

CDR3aa: CASSLGGPTVHEQFF
CDR3nt: TGTGCCAGCAGTTTAGGGGGACCTACGGTACATGAGCAGTTCTTC
j_gene: TRBJ2-1
d_gene: -
v_gene: TRBV12-3/TRBV12-4
abundance: -

CDR3aa: CASSLRRGIQETQYF
CDR3nt: TGTGCCAGCAGCTTGAGGCGGGGGATCCAAGAGACTCAGTACTTC
j_gene: TRBJ2-5
d_gene: TRBD2
v_gene: TRBV4-2
abundance: few

CDR3aa: CASSSHRGEQFF
CDR3nt: TGTGCCAGCAGCTCTCATAGGGGTGAGCAGTTCTTC
j_gene: TRBJ2-1
d_gene: -
v_gene: TRBV7-2
abundance: few

CDR3aa: CASSYARGVADTEAFF
CDR3nt: TGTGCCAGCAGTTATGCCCGGGGAGTTGCTGACACTGAAGCTTTCTTT
j_gene: TRBJ1-1
d_gene: -
v_gene: TRBV6-6
abundance: few

CDR3aa: CASNHPGTGSNSPLHF
CDR3nt: TGTGCCAGCAATCACCCCGGGACAGGGAGTAATTCACCCCTCCACTTT
j_gene: TRBJ1-6
d_gene: TRBD1
v_gene: TRBV2
abundance: -

CDR3aa: CASSDGGYTEAFF
CDR3nt: TGTGCCAGCAGCGATGGGGGTTACACTGAAGCTTTCTTT
j_gene: TRBJ1-1
d_gene: -
v_gene: TRBV7-9
abundance: -

CDR3aa: CASSLGGIHNSPLHF
CDR3nt: TGTGCCAGCAGCCTAGGAGGGATCCATAATTCACCCCTCCACTTT
j_gene: TRBJ1-6
d_gene: -
v_gene: TRBV28
abundance: -

CDR3aa: CASSHPGKSNQPQHF
CDR3nt: TGCGCCAGCAGCCACCCTGGGAAATCCAATCAGCCCCAGCATTTT
j_gene: TRBJ1-5
d_gene: -
v_gene: TRBV4-1
abundance: -

CDR3aa: CASSLFGGNEKLFF
CDR3nt: TGTGCCAGCAGTTTATTTGGGGGGAATGAAAAACTGTTTTTT
j_gene: TRBJ1-4
d_gene: -
v_gene: TRBV12-3/TRBV12-4
abundance: few

CDR3aa: CASSLADRGIHEQFF
CDR3nt: TGCGCCAGCAGCTTGGCCGACAGGGGCATCCATGAGCAGTTCTTC
j_gene: TRBJ2-1
d_gene: TRBD1
v_gene: TRBV5-1
abundance: -

CDR3aa: CASSLERDTQYF
CDR3nt: TGTGCCAGCAGCTTGGAGCGAGATACGCAGTATTTT
j_gene: TRBJ2-3
d_gene: -
v_gene: TRBV5-4
abundance: many

CDR3aa: CASSAGSNIYEQYF
CDR3nt: TGTGCCAGCAGCGCCGGTAGCAATATCTACGAGCAGTACTTC
j_gene: TRBJ2-7
d_gene: -
v_gene: TRBV9
abundance: few

CDR3aa: CASSFWTSRAYNEQFF
CDR3nt: TGTGCCAGCAGCTTCTGGACTAGCAGGGCGTACAATGAGCAGTTCTTC
j_gene: TRBJ2-1
d_gene: TRBD2
v_gene: TRBV7-9
abundance: -

CDR3aa: CASSLEGTGEADTQYF
CDR3nt: TGCGCCAGCAGCTTGGAAGGGACAGGGGAGGCAGATACGCAGTATTTT
j_gene: TRBJ2-3
d_gene: TRBD1
v_gene: TRBV5-1
abundance: many

CDR3aa: CSTTPVLKPDTGTSGGASTDTQYF
CDR3nt: TGCAGTACAACTCCGGTACTAAAGCCAGACACCGGGACTAGCGGGGGGGCTAGCACAGATACGCAGTATTTT
j_gene: TRBJ2-3
d_gene: TRBD2
v_gene: TRBV20-1
abundance: -

CDR3aa: CASSLTGQGFYEQYF
CDR3nt: TGCGCCAGCAGCTTAACAGGACAGGGTTTCTACGAGCAGTACTTC
j_gene: TRBJ2-7
d_gene: TRBD1
v_gene: TRBV5-1
abundance: many

CDR3aa: CSLLRAVSGGDTQYF
CDR3nt: TGCAGTCTACTCCGGGCTGTTAGCGGGGGGGATACGCAGTATTTT
j_gene: TRBJ2-3
d_gene: TRBD2
v_gene: TRBV20-1
abundance: few

CDR3aa: CASSEGQGAQDNEKLFF
CDR3nt: TGTGCCAGCAGTGAGGGACAGGGGGCGCAAGATAATGAAAAACTGTTTTTT
j_gene: TRBJ1-4
d_gene: -
v_gene: TRBV21-1
abundance: few

CDR3aa: CASSFRASSYEQYF
CDR3nt: TGTGCCAGCAGTTTCCGGGCCAGCTCCTACGAGCAGTACTTC
j_gene: TRBJ2-7
d_gene: -
v_gene: TRBV6-2/TRBV6-3
abundance: -

CDR3aa: CASSHSNNGPGVTGELFF
CDR3nt: TGTGCCAGCAGCCACTCAAATAACGGCCCGGGGGTCACCGGGGAGCTGTTTTTT
j_gene: TRBJ2-2
d_gene: -
v_gene: TRBV7-9
abundance: many

CDR3aa: CASSLDRFAETQYF
CDR3nt: TGCGCCAGCAGCCTGGACAGGTTCGCAGAGACCCAGTACTTC
j_gene: TRBJ2-5
d_gene: TRBD1
v_gene: TRBV4-3
abundance: -

CDR3aa: CSARGGESYEQYF
CDR3nt: TGCAGTGCTAGGGGAGGGGAGTCCTACGAGCAGTACTTC
j_gene: TRBJ2-7
d_gene: TRBD2
v_gene: TRBV20-1
abundance: few

CDR3aa: CASSMAPRDRGSGNTIYF
CDR3nt: TGTGCCAGCAGTATGGCCCCCCGGGACAGGGGCTCTGGAAACACCATATATTTT
j_gene: TRBJ1-3
d_gene: TRBD1
v_gene: TRBV6-6
abundance: -

CDR3aa: CATSSKLGPSVTDTQYF
CDR3nt: TGTGCCACCAGCAGCAAATTGGGCCCCTCCGTCACAGATACGCAGTATTTT
j_gene: TRBJ2-3
d_gene: -
v_gene: TRBV15
abundance: -

CDR3aa: CASSDGEIRDRVVLVDSQPQHF
CDR3nt: TGTGCCAGCAGTGATGGAGAAATTCGGGACAGGGTTGTTTTGGTGGACTCTCAGCCCCAGCATTTT
j_gene: TRBJ1-5
d_gene: TRBD1
v_gene: TRBV6-1
abundance: -

CDR3aa: CATSGGAIEQFF
CDR3nt: TGTGCCACGAGCGGGGGGGCGATTGAGCAGTTCTTC
j_gene: TRBJ2-1
d_gene: TRBD2
v_gene: TRBV12-3/TRBV12-4
abundance: -

CDR3aa: CSASALRDTFNYGYTF
CDR3nt: TGCAGTGCTAGCGCGCTCCGGGACACATTTAACTATGGCTACACCTTC
j_gene: TRBJ1-2
d_gene: -
v_gene: TRBV20-1
abundance: many

CDR3aa: CASSPGGDGDTQYF
CDR3nt: TGTGCCAGCAGTCCAGGGGGCGATGGAGATACGCAGTATTTT
j_gene: TRBJ2-3
d_gene: TRBD1
v_gene: TRBV7-7
abundance: -

CDR3aa: CASSPSGARGTDTQYF
CDR3nt: TGTGCCAGCAGTCCGTCAGGGGCTAGGGGCACAGATACGCAGTATTTT
j_gene: TRBJ2-3
d_gene: -
v_gene: TRBV12-3/TRBV12-4
abundance: few

CDR3aa: CASSPFGPGGTQYF
CDR3nt: TGTGCCAGCAGCCCCTTTGGGCCCGGGGGGACCCAGTACTTC
j_gene: TRBJ2-5
d_gene: -
v_gene: TRBV7-3
abundance: -

CDR3aa: CASEDRVTKNIQYF
CDR3nt: TGTGCCTCTGAGGACAGGGTGACCAAAAACATTCAGTACTTC
j_gene: TRBJ2-4
d_gene: TRBD1
v_gene: TRBV30
abundance: few

CDR3aa: CASSMGLPATGELFF
CDR3nt: TGTGCCAGCAGTATGGGACTACCCGCGACCGGGGAGCTGTTTTTT
j_gene: TRBJ2-2
d_gene: TRBD2
v_gene: TRBV7-3
abundance: -

CDR3aa: CATSGESRIPPQHF
CDR3nt: TGTGCCACCAGCGGAGAGTCCAGGATTCCGCCCCAGCATTTT
j_gene: TRBJ1-5
d_gene: -
v_gene: TRBV15
abundance: few